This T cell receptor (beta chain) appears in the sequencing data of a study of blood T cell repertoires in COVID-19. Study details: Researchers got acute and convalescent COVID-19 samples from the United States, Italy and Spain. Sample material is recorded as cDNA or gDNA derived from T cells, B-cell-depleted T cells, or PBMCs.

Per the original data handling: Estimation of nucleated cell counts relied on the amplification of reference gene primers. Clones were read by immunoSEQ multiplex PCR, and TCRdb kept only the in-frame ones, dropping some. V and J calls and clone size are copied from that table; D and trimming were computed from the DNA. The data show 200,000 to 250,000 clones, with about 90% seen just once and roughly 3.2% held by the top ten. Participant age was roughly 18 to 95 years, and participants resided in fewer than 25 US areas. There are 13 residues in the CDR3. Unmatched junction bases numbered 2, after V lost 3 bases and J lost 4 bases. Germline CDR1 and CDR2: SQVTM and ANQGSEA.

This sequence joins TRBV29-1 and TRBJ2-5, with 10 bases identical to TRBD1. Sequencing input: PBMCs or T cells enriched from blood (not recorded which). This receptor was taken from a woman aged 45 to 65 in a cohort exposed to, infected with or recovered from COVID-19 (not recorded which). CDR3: CSVDGQGGETQYF. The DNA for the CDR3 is TGCAGCGTTGACGGACAGGGGGGAGAGACCCAGTACTTC.